Listed below are T cell receptor beta chains from one sample, sequenced in a study of T cell changes during pregnancy in multiple sclerosis. Only in-frame clones appear in the TCRdb table, and some are missing; sequencing was by immunoSEQ multiplex PCR. The sample shows roughly 84,000 clones, 80% to 95% of them seen only once. Source: peripheral blood, taken in the third trimester of pregnancy. These receptors originate from a female donor in good health, enrolled as a control in a pregnancy study. Both conserved end residues are part of each CDR3. The D gene is left open where the match is weak. Size is stated for part of the rows, as once, few or many counts, or as a class when the clone is expanded.

>TRBV7-9|NA|NA|TRBJ1-5
CASSVTNQPQHF
TGTGCCAGCAGCGTAACAAATCAGCCCCAGCATTTT
>TRBV2|NA|TRBD1|TRBJ2-5
CARRNRGVGETQYF
TGTGCCAGGAGAAACAGGGGCGTAGGAGAGACCCAGTACTTC
>TRBV19|once|NA|TRBJ2-7
CASTPGKGLYEQYF
TGTGCCAGTACCCCAGGGAAGGGGCTCTACGAGCAGTACTTC
>TRBV7-9|NA|TRBD1|TRBJ2-7
CASNDRTGEGEQYF
TGTGCCAGCAACGATAGGACAGGGGAAGGCGAGCAGTACTTC
>TRBV11-3|NA|TRBD1|TRBJ1-5
CASSLDSSGQGNHQPQHF
TGTGCCAGCAGCTTAGATAGTTCCGGACAGGGAAACCATCAGCCCCAGCATTTT
>TRBV9|NA|TRBD2|TRBJ2-1
CASSVGGGSSYNEQFF
TGTGCCAGCAGCGTAGGGGGGGGGAGCTCCTACAATGAGCAGTTCTTC
>TRBV6-1|NA|TRBD2|TRBJ2-5
CASSVAAGGMETQYF
TGTGCCAGCAGTGTGGCAGCGGGAGGGATGGAGACCCAGTACTTC
>TRBV5-1|NA|NA|TRBJ1-3
CASSLTGLSGNTIYF
TGCGCCAGCAGCTTGACAGGGCTCTCTGGAAACACCATATATTTT
>TRBV19|NA|NA|TRBJ1-5
CASSIKGKGHSNQPQHF
TGTGCCAGTAGTATAAAAGGGAAGGGGCATAGCAATCAGCCCCAGCATTTT
>TRBV5-1|NA|TRBD1|TRBJ1-1
CASSLLGDSVNTEAFF
TGCGCCAGCAGCTTGCTAGGGGACAGCGTGAACACTGAAGCTTTCTTT
>TRBV4-1|NA|TRBD2|TRBJ2-7
CASSQEAGVFSYEQYF
TGCGCCAGCAGCCAAGAGGCGGGAGTTTTCTCCTACGAGCAGTACTTC
>TRBV7-9|NA|NA|TRBJ1-4
CASSLGTGDVPEKLFF
TGTGCCAGCAGCTTAGGCACGGGTGATGTACCGGAAAAACTGTTTTTT
>TRBV29-1|NA|NA|TRBJ2-7
CSVQFHRGDEQYF
TGCAGCGTTCAATTTCATCGGGGAGACGAGCAGTACTTC
>TRBV6-1|once|NA|TRBJ2-5
CASKQGGRETQYF
TGTGCCAGCAAACAGGGGGGGAGGGAGACCCAGTACTTC
>TRBV5-1|NA|NA|TRBJ2-4
CASSLGPGGSEKYF
TGCGCCAGCAGCTTGGGCCCCGGAGGGAGTGAAAAGTACTTC
>TRBV9|NA|NA|TRBJ2-7
CASSVGSEVYEQYF
TGTGCCAGCAGCGTAGGATCGGAGGTCTACGAGCAGTACTTC
>TRBV9|NA|TRBD2|TRBJ2-3
CASSETGLAGWTDTQYF
TGTGCCAGCAGCGAGACAGGATTAGCGGGATGGACAGATACGCAGTATTTT
>TRBV7-9|NA|NA|TRBJ2-1
CASSLVPGDNEQFF
TGTGCCAGCAGCCTAGTCCCAGGGGACAATGAGCAGTTCTTC
>TRBV28|NA|NA|TRBJ2-2
CASTLGPGEPGELFF
TGTGCCAGCACCCTGGGTCCGGGAGAACCCGGGGAGCTGTTTTTT
>TRBV27|NA|TRBD1|TRBJ2-1
CASGTGMYNEQFF
TGTGCCTCGGGGACAGGAATGTACAATGAGCAGTTCTTC
>TRBV28|NA|NA|TRBJ2-2
CASRTGTNTGELFF
TGTGCCAGCAGGACAGGTACGAACACCGGGGAGCTGTTTTTT
>TRBV7-9|NA|NA|TRBJ2-1
CASSSTAYNEQFF
TGTGCCAGCAGCTCCACAGCTTACAATGAGCAGTTCTTC
>TRBV28|once|TRBD1|TRBJ1-5
CASSEGQGAPNQPQHF
TGTGCCAGCAGTGAGGGACAGGGGGCTCCCAATCAGCCCCAGCATTTT
>TRBV5-4|NA|TRBD1|TRBJ1-5
CASSFGTGNQPQHF
TGTGCCAGCAGCTTTGGGACAGGTAATCAGCCCCAGCATTTT